In its sample, the clone carrying this T cell receptor (beta chain) was seen a few times. The antigen remains undetermined. Unique molecular identifiers were built into the TCR beta cDNA libraries. The yield from roughly 1 to 10 million T cells was around 500,000 cDNA molecules in total. TCRdb re-derived calls from the PCR reads in MiXCR, one entry per CDR3 protein. The sample lists about 820,000 distinct CDR3 sequences; roughly 50% were seen once. These data originate in a study of post-analysis software for immune sequencing data. Overall study results and limits: Batch-matched samples strongly co-clustered by F measure. Patients carried a handful of TRBV segments more frequently than controls did, and TRBV5-6, TRBV5-1 and TRBV20-1 were among them.

V lost 4 bases to trimming and J lost 0 bases, with 15 bases between them. The CDR3 spans 16 residues. Germline lookup yields CDR1 MNHEY and CDR2 SVGAGI. The TCR was taken from a girl aged 5-17 years with multiple sclerosis. This chain uses TRBV6-5 with TRBJ1-2, with D possibly TRBD1 on 5 matching bases. Specimen: blood. In DNA form, the CDR3 reads TGTGCCAGCAGTTCCGGGGCCCTCAACACTAACTATGGCTACACCTTC. It translates to CASSSGALNTNYGYTF.